The next 10 T cell receptor beta chains were all read from a single sample in a study of T cells in Graves' hyperthyroidism and ophthalmopathy. Amplification of TCR beta CDR3 regions was performed using RNA transcripts as template. The primer set for the first-round RT-PCR of the TCR CDR3 was HTBI. TCRdb itself ran the multiplex PCR reads through MiXCR, one entry per CDR3 protein. The table records a few hundred thousand distinct CDR3 sequences, roughly an eighth of them present only once. The sample consisted of blood. The receptors shown here come from a woman aged 40 to 50 with Graves' ophthalmopathy.

The chain has TRBV29-1 and TRBJ1-2, with TRBD1 as a possible D gene (5 bases). There are 16 residues in the CDR3. CDR1 and CDR2 from the germline V gene are SQVTM and ANQGSEA. The germline V and J ends were trimmed by 0 bases and 1 base, with 15 bases remaining between them. The CDR3 sequence is CSVEEWAGRINYGYTF. The CDR3 DNA is TGCAGCGTTGAAGAGTGGGCAGGGCGAATTAACTATGGCTACACCTTC.

The chain employs TRBV5-8 and TRBJ2-1; TRBD2 matches at 8 bases. The trim removed 3 bases at V and 4 bases at J, leaving 6 bases unmatched. The germline gives CDR1 SGHTS, CDR2 YDEGEE. The CDR3 length is 15 residues. The CDR3 spells CASSSGLVLYNEQFF. As DNA, the CDR3 is TGTGCCAGCAGCTCGGGACTAGTCCTATACAATGAGCAGTTCTTC.

At least ten counts were recorded for this clonotype. This chain links TRBV6-5 with TRBJ1-3; TRBD1 is a possible D gene (5 bases). Germline loops: CDR1 MNHEY, CDR2 SVGAGI. The CDR3 is 15 residues long. Deletions cut 2 bases from V and 3 bases from J, with 11 bases between. The CDR3: CASSYGGKYGNTIYF. CDR3 DNA sequence: TGTGCCAGCAGTTACGGGGGGAAGTATGGAAACACCATATATTTT.

The V gene is TRBV4-1, the J gene TRBJ1-1, with D possibly being TRBD1 (6 bases). V was clipped by 7 bases and J by 1 base, with 22 bases between them. CDR1 is MGHRA, CDR2 YSYEKL, per germline. CDR3 length: 17 amino acids. Here the CDR3 DNA reads TGCGCCAGCACCGACAGGACCGGCAGGGTACGGAACACTGAAGCTTTCTTT. Translated, it gives CASTDRTGRVRNTEAFF.

This clonotype was observed at least ten times. The chain is built from TRBV29-1 and TRBJ2-7; D could derive from TRBD1 or TRBD2 (5 bases each). Trimming cost V 0 bases and J 3 bases, with 15 bases left between them. The CDR3 contains 15 residues. The germline gives CDR1 SQVTM, CDR2 ANQGSEA. The CDR3 is CSVEEAGKGYYEQYF. CDR3 nucleotides: TGCAGCGTTGAAGAGGCCGGGAAGGGGTACTACGAGCAGTACTTC.

The rearrangement uses TRBV4-1 and TRBJ2-4; TRBD2 aligns across 11 bases. The V gene end was trimmed by 5 bases and the J gene end by 7 bases; junction bases not matched to a gene: 7. The germline V gene has CDR1 MGHRA and CDR2 YSYEKL. The CDR3 loop spans 15 amino acids. For the CDR3, the DNA is TGCGCCAGCAGCTACATAGCGGGAGGGCCGAACATTCAGTACTTC. Translation: CASSYIAGGPNIQYF.

A word on this clonotype: Mismatch with germline at one junction end may stem from a read error. This chain joins TRBV10-2 and TRBJ2-2, with 9 bases aligning to TRBD1. CDR3 length: 14 residues. Germline values: CDR1 WSHSY, CDR2 SAAADI. This chain's CDR3 is CASSLDRGIGGLFF. DNA for the CDR3: TGCGCCAGCAGTCTAGACAGGGGGATCGGGGGGCTGTTTTTT.

This clonotype came up a few times. This CDR3 reads CATSDPTSPRTQHF. CDR3 DNA sequence: TGTGCCACCAGTGACCCAACGTCCCCCAGGACCCAGCATTTT. The V call is TRBV24-1, the J call TRBJ1-5, with unresolved D. CDR3 length: 14 residues. Germline CDR1 and CDR2: KGHDR and SFDVKD. V was pared by 4 bases and J by 11 bases, with 17 bases between.

The table lists this clonotype with many counts. The chain is built from TRBV5-6 and TRBJ1-1; 10 nucleotides align to TRBD1. Trimming took 4 bases from V and 2 from J; bases not matched to a gene: 8. Germline CDR1 reads SGHDT; CDR2 reads YYEEEE. The CDR3 runs 16 residues. For the CDR3, the DNA is TGTGCCAGCAGCGAAGCGGGACAGGGGAGAAACACTGAAGCTTTCTTT. The encoded protein is CASSEAGQGRNTEAFF.

This clonotype was counted many times. The CDR3 here is CASSLLSNQETQYF. CDR3 nucleotides: TGTGCCAGCAGCCTCCTGTCGAACCAAGAGACCCAGTACTTC. V and J are TRBV28 and TRBJ2-5; D not resolved. Trimming shortened V by 6 bases and J by 0 bases, and 11 bases separated the two germline ends. The CDR3 runs to 14 residues. Germline V lookup: CDR1 MDHEN, CDR2 SYDVKM.